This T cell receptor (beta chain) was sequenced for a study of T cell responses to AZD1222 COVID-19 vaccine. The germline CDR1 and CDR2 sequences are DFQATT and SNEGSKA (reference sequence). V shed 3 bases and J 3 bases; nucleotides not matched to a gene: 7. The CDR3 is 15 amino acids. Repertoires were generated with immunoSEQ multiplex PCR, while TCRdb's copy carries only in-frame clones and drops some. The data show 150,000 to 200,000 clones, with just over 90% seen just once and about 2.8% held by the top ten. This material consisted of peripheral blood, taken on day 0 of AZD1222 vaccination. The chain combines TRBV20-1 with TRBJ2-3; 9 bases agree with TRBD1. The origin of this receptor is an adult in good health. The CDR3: CSASGLDRGTDTQYF. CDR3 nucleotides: TGCAGTGCTAGTGGACTGGACAGGGGAACAGATACGCAGTATTTT.